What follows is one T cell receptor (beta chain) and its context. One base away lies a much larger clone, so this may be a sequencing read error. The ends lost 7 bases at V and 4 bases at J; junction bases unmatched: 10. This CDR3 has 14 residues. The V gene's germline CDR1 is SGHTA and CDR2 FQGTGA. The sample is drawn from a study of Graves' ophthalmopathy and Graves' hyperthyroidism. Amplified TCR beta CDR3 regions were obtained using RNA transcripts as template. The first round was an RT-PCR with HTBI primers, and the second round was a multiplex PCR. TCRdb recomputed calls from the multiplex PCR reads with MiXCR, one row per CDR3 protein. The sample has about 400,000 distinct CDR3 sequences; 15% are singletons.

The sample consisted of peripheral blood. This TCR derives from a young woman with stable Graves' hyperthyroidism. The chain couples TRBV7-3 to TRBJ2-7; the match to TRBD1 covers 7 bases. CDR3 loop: CASKSRTGGYEQYF. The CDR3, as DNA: TGTGCCAGCAAGTCCAGGACAGGAGGATACGAGCAGTACTTC.